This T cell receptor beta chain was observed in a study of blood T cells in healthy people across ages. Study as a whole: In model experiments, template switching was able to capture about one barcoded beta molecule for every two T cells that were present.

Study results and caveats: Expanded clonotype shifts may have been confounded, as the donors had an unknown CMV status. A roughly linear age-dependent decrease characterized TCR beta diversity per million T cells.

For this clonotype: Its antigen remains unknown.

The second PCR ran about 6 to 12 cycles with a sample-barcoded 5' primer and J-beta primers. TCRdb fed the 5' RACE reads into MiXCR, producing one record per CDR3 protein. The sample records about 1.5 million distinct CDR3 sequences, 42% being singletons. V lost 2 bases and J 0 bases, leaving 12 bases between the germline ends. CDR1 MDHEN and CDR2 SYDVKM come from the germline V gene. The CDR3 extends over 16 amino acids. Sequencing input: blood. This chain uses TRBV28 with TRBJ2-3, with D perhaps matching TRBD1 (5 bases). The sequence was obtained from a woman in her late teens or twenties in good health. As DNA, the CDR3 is TGTGCCAGCAGTTTAGCGACAGCTCTTAGCACAGATACGCAGTATTTT. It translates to CASSLATALSTDTQYF. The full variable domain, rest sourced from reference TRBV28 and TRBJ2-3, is DVKVTQSSRYLVKRTGEKVFLECVQDMDHENMFWYRQDPGLGLRLIYFSYDVKMKEKGDIPEGYSVSREKKERFSLILESASTNQTSMYLCASSLATALSTDTQYFGPGTRLTVL.